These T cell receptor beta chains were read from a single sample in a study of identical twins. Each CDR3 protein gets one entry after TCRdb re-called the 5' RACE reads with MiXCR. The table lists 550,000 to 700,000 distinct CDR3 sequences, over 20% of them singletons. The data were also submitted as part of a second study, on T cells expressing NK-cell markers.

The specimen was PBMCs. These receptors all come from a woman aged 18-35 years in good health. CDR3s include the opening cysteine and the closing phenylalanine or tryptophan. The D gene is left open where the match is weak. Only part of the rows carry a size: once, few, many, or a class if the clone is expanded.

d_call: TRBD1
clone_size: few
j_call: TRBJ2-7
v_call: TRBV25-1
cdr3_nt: TGTGCCAGCAGTGATTCCGGGACAGGGACCTACGAGCAGTACTTC
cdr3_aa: CASSDSGTGTYEQYF

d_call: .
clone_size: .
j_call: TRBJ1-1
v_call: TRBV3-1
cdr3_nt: TGTGCCAGCACCTCCTTCGGGGTGACCTCCACTGAAGCTTTCTTT
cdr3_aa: CASTSFGVTSTEAFF

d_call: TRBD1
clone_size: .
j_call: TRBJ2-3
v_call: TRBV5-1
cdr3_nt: TGTGCCAGCAGCTTGGGACAGGGGATCACAGATACGCAGTATTTT
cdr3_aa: CASSLGQGITDTQYF

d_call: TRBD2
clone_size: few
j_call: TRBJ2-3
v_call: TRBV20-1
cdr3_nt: TGCAGTTCCCCTAGCGGGAGGTACACAGATACGCAGTATTTT
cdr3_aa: CSSPSGRYTDTQYF

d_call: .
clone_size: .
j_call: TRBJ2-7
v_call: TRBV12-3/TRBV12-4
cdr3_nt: TGTGCCAGCAGAGCGTACTTAGGGACGAAATACGAGCAGTACTTC
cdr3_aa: CASRAYLGTKYEQYF

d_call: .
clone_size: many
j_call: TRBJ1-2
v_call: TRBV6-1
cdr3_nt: TGTGCCAGCAGTGAAGCGGTCCCCGGAGGTGGCTACACCTTC
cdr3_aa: CASSEAVPGGGYTF

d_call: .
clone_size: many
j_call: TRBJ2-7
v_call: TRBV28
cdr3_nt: TGTGCCAGCAGTATCGGAGGTTACGAGCAGTACTTC
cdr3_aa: CASSIGGYEQYF

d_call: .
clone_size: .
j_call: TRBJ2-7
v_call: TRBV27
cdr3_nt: TGTGCCAGCAGTTTAAAGACATTTTACGAGCAGTACTTC
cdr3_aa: CASSLKTFYEQYF

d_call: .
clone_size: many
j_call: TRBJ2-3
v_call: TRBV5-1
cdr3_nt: TGCGCCAGCAGCTTGGGGCAGTCCACAGATACGCAGTATTTT
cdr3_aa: CASSLGQSTDTQYF

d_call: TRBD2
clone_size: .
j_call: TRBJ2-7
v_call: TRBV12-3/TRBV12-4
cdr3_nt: TGTGCCAGCAGTCGACTAGCGGGGGGCCCCTCCTACGAGCAGTACTTC
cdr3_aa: CASSRLAGGPSYEQYF

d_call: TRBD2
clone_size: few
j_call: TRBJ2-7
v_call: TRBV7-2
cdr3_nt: TGTGCCAGCAGCCACGTCGGCGGGAGGGCCGGCTACGAGCAGTACTTC
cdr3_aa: CASSHVGGRAGYEQYF

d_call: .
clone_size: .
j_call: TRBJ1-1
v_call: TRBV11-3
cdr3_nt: TGTGCCAGCAGCTTAGATCCGGTGGGGAACACTGAAGCTTTCTTT
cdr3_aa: CASSLDPVGNTEAFF

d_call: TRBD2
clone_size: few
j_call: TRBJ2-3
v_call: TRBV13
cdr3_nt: TGTGCCAGCAGCGTCGGACTAGCGGGAGACACAGATACGCAGTATTTT
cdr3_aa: CASSVGLAGDTDTQYF

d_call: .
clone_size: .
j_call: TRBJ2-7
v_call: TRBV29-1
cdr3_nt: TGCAGCGTTGCCTACGGGGTGAGTTACGAGCAGTACTTC
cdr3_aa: CSVAYGVSYEQYF

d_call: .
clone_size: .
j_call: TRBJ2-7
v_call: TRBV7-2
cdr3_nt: TGTGCCAGCAGCCCTACTAGGGGTCCGAACGAGCAGTACTTC
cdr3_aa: CASSPTRGPNEQYF

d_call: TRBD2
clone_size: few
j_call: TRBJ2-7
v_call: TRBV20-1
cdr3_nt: TGCAGTGCACCCATAGCGGGAGAAAACGAGCAGTACTTC
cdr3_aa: CSAPIAGENEQYF

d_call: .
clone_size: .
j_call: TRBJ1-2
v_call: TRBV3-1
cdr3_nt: TGTGCCAGCAGCCAAGAGGGAGTCTATGGCTACACCTTC
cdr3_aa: CASSQEGVYGYTF

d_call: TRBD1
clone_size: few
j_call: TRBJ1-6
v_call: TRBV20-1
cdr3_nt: TGCAGTGCAAAAAGGCCCGGGACAGGGGTTTCACCCCTCCACTTT
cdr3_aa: CSAKRPGTGVSPLHF

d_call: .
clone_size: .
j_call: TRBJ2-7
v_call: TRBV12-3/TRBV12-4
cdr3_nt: TGTGCCAGCAGTTCTACAGGGTTCTGGGGCGAGCAGTACTTC
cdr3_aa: CASSSTGFWGEQYF

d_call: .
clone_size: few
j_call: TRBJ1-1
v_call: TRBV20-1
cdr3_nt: TGCAGTGCTATCCGGAGGAGCACTGAAGCTTTCTTT
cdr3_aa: CSAIRRSTEAFF

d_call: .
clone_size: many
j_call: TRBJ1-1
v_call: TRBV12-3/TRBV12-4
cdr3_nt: TGTGCCAGCAGTTTCAACAGACCCACTGAAGCTTTCTTT
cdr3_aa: CASSFNRPTEAFF

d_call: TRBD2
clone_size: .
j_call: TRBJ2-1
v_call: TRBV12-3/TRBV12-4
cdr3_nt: TGTGCCAGCAGTTTCCATGGACTAGCGGGATCTGAGCAGTTCTTC
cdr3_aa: CASSFHGLAGSEQFF

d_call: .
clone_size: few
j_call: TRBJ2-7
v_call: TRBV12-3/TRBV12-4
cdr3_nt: TGTGCCAGCAGTTTTGAGGGGCCCGCGTACTTC
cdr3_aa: CASSFEGPAYF

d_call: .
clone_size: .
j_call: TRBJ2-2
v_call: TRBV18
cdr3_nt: TGTGCCAGCTCACCAATAGTGGGGAACACCGGGGAGCTGTTTTTT
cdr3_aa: CASSPIVGNTGELFF

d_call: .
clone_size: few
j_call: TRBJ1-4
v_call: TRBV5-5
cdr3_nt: TGTGCCAGCAGCCCATTCCCCTATGAAAAACTGTTTTTT
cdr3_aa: CASSPFPYEKLFF

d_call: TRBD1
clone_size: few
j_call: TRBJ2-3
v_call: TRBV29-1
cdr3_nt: TGCAGCGTTCGTTGGCAGGGGGCGCAGGATACGCAGTATTTT
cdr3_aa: CSVRWQGAQDTQYF

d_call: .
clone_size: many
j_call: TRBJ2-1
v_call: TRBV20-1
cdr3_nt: TGCAGTGCTAGAGAGGTCCTGCTAGCGGAGCAGTTCTTC
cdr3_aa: CSAREVLLAEQFF

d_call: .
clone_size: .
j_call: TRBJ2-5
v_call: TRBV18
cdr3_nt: TGTGCCAGCTCACCGTCGGGAGAGGAGACCCAGTACTTC
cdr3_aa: CASSPSGEETQYF

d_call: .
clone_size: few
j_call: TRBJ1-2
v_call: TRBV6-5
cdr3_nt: TGTGCCAGCAGTTATGTCGGGGGCAGGGTGAATGGCTACACCTTC
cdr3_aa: CASSYVGGRVNGYTF

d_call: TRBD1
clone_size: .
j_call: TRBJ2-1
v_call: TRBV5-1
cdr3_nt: TGCGCCAGCAGCTTACAGGGGATTGTCTCCTACAATGAGCAGTTCTTC
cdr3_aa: CASSLQGIVSYNEQFF

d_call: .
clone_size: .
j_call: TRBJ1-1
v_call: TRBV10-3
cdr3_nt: TGTGCCATCAGTGAAGGATTGGGGCGGGGGCATCCTGAAGCTTTCTTT
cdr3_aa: CAISEGLGRGHPEAFF

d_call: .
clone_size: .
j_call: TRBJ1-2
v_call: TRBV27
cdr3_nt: TGTGCCAGCAGCCTGGGAAAGGGCTGGGGCTACACCTTC
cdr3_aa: CASSLGKGWGYTF

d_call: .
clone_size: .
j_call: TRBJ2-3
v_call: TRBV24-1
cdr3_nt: TGTGCCACCAGATGGGGCCCCTTGACCGGGACGGAATACACAGATACGCAGTATTTT
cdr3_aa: CATRWGPLTGTEYTDTQYF

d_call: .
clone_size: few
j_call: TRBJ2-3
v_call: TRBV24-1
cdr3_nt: TGTGCCACCAGTGATCCAACTAGCACAGATACGCAGTATTTT
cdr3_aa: CATSDPTSTDTQYF

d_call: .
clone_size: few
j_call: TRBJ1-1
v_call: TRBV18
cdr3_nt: TGTGCCAGCTCACCACCGGAGAACACTGAAGCTTTCTTT
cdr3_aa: CASSPPENTEAFF

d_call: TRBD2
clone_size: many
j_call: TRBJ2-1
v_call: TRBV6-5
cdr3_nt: TGTGCCAGCAGTTGGAGGGCAGGACTAGCGGGGAACAATGAGCAGTTCTTC
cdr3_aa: CASSWRAGLAGNNEQFF

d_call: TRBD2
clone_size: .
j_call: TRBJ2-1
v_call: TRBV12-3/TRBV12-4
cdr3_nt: TGTGCCAGCAGGGACCCGGGACTAGCACAGTTCTTC
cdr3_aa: CASRDPGLAQFF

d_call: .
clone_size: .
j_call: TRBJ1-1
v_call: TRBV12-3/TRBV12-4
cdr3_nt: TGTGCCAGCAGTCCAAATAGCATGAACACTGAAGCTTTCTTT
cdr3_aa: CASSPNSMNTEAFF

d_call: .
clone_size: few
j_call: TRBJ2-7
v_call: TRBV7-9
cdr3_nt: TGTGCCAGCGTCCTCACGGGCGACTACGAGCAGTACTTC
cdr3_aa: CASVLTGDYEQYF

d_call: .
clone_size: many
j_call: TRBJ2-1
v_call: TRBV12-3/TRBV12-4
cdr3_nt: TGTGCCAGCAGTCACCCTACTCCGTCGGTAGGAGGGGAGCAGTTCTTC
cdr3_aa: CASSHPTPSVGGEQFF

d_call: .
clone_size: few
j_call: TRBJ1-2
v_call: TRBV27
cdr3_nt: TGTGCCAGCAGGGGCGGAAGGGTCTATGGCTACACCTTC
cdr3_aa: CASRGGRVYGYTF